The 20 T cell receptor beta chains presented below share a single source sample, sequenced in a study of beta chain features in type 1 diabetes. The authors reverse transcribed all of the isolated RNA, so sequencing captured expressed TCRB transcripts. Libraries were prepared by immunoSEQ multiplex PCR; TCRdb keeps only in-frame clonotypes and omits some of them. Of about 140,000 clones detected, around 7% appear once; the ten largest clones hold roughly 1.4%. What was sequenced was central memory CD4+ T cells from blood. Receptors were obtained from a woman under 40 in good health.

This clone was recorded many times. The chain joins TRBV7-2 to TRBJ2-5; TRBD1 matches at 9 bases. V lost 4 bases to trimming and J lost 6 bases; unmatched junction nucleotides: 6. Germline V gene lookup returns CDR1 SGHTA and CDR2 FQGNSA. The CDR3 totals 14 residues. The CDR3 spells CASSYGQGRKTQYF. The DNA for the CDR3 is TGTGCCAGCAGCTACGGACAGGGGCGCAAGACCCAGTACTTC. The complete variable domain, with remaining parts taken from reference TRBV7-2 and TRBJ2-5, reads GAGVSQSPSNKVTEKGKDVELRCDPISGHTALYWYRQSLGQGLEFLIYFQGNSAPDKSGLPSDRFSAERTGGSVSTLTIQRTQQEDSAVYLCASSYGQGRKTQYFGPGTRLLVL.

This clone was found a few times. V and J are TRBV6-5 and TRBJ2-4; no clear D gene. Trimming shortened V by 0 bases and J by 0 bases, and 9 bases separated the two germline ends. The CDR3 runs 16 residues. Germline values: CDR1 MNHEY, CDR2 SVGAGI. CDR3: CASSYSGSLAKNIQYF. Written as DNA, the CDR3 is TGTGCCAGCAGTTACTCGGGCAGTCTAGCCAAAAACATTCAGTACTTC.

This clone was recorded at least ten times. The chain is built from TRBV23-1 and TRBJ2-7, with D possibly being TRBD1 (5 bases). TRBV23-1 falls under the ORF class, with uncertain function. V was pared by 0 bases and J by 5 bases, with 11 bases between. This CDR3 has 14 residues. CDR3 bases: TGCGCCAGCAGTCAATCCAGGGTAGCCCACGAGCAGTACTTC. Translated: CASSQSRVAHEQYF.

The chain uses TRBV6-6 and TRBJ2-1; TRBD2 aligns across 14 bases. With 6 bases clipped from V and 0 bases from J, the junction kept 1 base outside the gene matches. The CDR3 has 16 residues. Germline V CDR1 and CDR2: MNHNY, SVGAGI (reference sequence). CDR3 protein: CASRGTSGSSYNEQFF. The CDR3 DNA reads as TGTGCCAGCAGAGGGACTAGCGGGAGCTCCTACAATGAGCAGTTCTTC.

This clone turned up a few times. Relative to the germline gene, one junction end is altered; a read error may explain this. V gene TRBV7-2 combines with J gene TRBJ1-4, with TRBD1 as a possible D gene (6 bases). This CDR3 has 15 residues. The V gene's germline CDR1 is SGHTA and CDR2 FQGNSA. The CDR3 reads CASTLQGATNEKLFF. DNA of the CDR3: TGTGCCAGCACCTTACAGGGCGCGACTAATGAAAAACTGTTTTTT.

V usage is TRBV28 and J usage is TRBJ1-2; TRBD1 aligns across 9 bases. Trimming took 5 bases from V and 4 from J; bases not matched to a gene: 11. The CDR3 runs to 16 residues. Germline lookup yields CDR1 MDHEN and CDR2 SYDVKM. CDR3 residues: CASSVGGTGTLYGYTF. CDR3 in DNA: TGTGCCAGCAGTGTGGGGGGGACAGGGACCCTCTATGGCTACACCTTC.

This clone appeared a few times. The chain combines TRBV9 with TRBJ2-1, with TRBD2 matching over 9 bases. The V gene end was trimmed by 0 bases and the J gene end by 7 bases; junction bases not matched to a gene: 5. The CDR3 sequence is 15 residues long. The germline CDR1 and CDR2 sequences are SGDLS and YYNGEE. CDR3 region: CASSVVLSGRNEQFF. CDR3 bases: TGTGCCAGCAGCGTAGTGCTTAGCGGGAGAAATGAGCAGTTCTTC.

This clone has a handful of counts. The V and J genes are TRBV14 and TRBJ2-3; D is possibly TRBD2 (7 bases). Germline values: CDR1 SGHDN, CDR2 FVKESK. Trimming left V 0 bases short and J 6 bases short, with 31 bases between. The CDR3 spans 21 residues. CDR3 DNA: TGTGCCAGCAGCCAAGATGTACGACAGGCCAAGGGGAGGGGCTCACGGGATACGCAGTATTTT. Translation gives CASSQDVRQAKGRGSRDTQYF.

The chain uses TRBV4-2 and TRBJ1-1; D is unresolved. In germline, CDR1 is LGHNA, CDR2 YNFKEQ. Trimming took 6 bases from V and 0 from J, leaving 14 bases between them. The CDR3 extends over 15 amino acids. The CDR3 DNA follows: TGTGCCAGCAGTCCACTGCGGGATTTGAACACTGAAGCTTTCTTT. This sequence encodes CASSPLRDLNTEAFF.

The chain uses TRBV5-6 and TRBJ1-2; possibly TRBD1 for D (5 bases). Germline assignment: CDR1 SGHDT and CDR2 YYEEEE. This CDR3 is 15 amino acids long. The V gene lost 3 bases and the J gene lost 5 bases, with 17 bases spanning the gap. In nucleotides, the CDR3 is TGTGCCAGCAGCTCTTATCTAGTCAGGGATTATGGCTACACCTTC. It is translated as CASSSYLVRDYGYTF.

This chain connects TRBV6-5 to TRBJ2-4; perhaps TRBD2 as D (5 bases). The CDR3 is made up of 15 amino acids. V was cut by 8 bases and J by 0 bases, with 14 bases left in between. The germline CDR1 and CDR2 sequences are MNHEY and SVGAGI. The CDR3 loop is CASHPRAGAKNIQYF. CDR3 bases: TGTGCCAGCCACCCAAGGGCGGGAGCCAAAAACATTCAGTACTTC.

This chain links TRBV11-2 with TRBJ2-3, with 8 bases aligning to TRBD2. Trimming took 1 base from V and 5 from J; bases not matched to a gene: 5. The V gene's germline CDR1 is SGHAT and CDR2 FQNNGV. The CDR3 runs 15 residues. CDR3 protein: CASSLVAGGQDTQYF. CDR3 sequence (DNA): TGTGCCAGCAGCTTAGTGGCGGGAGGTCAAGATACGCAGTATTTT.

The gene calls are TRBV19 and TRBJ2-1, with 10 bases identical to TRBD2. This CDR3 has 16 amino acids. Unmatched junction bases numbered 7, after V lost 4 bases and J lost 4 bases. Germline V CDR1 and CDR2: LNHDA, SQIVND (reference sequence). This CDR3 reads CASSNLAGVTYNEQFF. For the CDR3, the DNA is TGTGCCAGTAGTAATCTAGCGGGAGTAACTTACAATGAGCAGTTCTTC.

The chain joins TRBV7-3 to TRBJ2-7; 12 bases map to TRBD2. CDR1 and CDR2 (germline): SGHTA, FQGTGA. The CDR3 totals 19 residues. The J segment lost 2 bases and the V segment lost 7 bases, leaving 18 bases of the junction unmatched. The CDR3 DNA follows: TGTGCCAGCAATCAATTTCGTGGGCTAGCGGGAGGGGGAACCTACGAGCAGTACTTC. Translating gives CASNQFRGLAGGGTYEQYF.

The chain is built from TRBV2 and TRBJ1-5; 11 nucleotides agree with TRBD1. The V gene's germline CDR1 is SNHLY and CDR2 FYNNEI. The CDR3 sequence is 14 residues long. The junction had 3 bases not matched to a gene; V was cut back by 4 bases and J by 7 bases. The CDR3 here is CASSGTGGDQPQHF. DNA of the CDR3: TGTGCCAGCAGTGGGACAGGGGGCGACCAGCCCCAGCATTTT.

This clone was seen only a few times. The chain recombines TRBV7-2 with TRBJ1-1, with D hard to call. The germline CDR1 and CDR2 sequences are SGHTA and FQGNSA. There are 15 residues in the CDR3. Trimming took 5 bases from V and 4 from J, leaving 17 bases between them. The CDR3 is CASSVNTFLVTEAFF. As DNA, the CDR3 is TGTGCCAGCAGCGTCAATACTTTCTTGGTCACTGAAGCTTTCTTT.

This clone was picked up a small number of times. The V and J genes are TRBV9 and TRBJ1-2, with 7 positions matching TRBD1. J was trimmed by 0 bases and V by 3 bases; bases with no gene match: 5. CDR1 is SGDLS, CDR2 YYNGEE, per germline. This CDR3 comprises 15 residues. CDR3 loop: CASSETGTANYGYTF. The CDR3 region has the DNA TGTGCCAGCAGCGAGACCGGGACAGCTAACTATGGCTACACCTTC.

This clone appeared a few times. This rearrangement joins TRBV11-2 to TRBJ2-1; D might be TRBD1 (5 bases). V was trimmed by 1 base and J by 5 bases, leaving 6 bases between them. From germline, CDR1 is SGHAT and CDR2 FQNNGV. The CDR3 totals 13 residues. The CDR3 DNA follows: TGTGCCAGCAGCTTAGGGACACACAATGAGCAGTTCTTC. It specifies CASSLGTHNEQFF.

CDR3 nucleotides: TGTGCCAGCAGTGAAAGGGGACTAGCACGAGCAGATACGCAGTATTTT. The encoded protein is CASSERGLARADTQYF. The chain joins TRBV2 to TRBJ2-3, with 9 bases matching TRBD2. V shed 2 bases, J shed 4 bases, and the junction held 7 bases outside the gene matches. Per germline, CDR1 SNHLY and CDR2 FYNNEI. The CDR3 is 16 amino acids.

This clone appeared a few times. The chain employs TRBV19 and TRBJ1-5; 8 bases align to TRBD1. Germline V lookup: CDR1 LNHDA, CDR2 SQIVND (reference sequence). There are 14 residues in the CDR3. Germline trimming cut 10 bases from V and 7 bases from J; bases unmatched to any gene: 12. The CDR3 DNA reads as TGTGCCACCACCGGACAGGGAGGGATGCAGCCCCAGCATTTT. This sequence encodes CATTGQGGMQPQHF.